This T cell receptor beta chain was captured in a study of CD8 T cells in ankylosing spondylitis. Comment on this clonotype: Its target is unknown.

Germline CDR1 reads LNHDA; CDR2 reads SQIVND (reference sequence). With V trimmed by 6 bases and J by 2 bases, 5 bases remained unmatched. This CDR3 is built from 14 residues. Study results and limitations: About 8 highly homologous variants made up a TCR beta motif, and this motif appeared characteristic of ankylosing spondylitis blood.

TCRdb re-derived calls from the 5' RACE reads in MiXCR, one entry per CDR3 protein. The sample contains some 130,000 distinct CDR3 sequences, over 9.5% of which appear only once. This TCR was sampled from a female donor with ankylosing spondylitis or in good health (not recorded which). The chain is built from TRBV19 and TRBJ1-2; TRBD1 aligns across 8 bases. What was sequenced was blood, either unsorted or a sorted T cell fraction (not recorded which). DNA of the CDR3: TGTGCCAGTAGGTCGGACAGGGTAAACTATGGCTACACCTTC. It codes for CASRSDRVNYGYTF.